This is a list of T cell receptor beta chains from one sample in a study of molecular identifiers for immune sequencing clone quantification. In TCRdb, the PCR reads were re-called with MiXCR into one record per CDR3 protein. This repertoire shows approximately 550,000 distinct CDR3 sequences, less than 30% found once; its top ten account for 0.7% to 0.9%. The specimen sequenced was naive CD8+ T cells from blood, with Jurkat cell RNA spiked in. Receptors were obtained from a human donor in good health. Some libraries in this study had Jurkat cell RNA spiked in. CDR3s include the opening cysteine and the closing phenylalanine or tryptophan. Each record gives: V gene, D gene, clone size, J gene, CDR3 DNA, CDR3 protein. The D gene is left open where the match is weak. Expanded clones get a size class; other rows say once, few or many, or leave the size out.

TRBV11-2	NA	NA	TRBJ2-1	TGTGCCAGCTGCTTAGATCTCCGGCAGGTCTACAATGAGCAGTTCTTC	CASCLDLRQVYNEQFF
TRBV7-9	NA	many	TRBJ1-1	TGTGCCAGCAGCCCCCAGGGCTCTTTCTTT	CASSPQGSFF
TRBV7-2	NA	many	TRBJ2-4	TGTGCCAGCAGCCTAACACGGGCGTTTCCGGAAAACATTCAGTACTTC	CASSLTRAFPENIQYF
TRBV19	NA	few	TRBJ1-1	TGTGCCAGTAGCAAGACAGTGCTGGACACTGAAGCTTTCTTT	CASSKTVLDTEAFF
TRBV4-1	NA	NA	TRBJ1-1	TGCGCCAGCAGCCAAGGCTCCGACAGAGCGAACACTGAAGCTTTCTTT	CASSQGSDRANTEAFF
TRBV9	NA	NA	TRBJ2-2	TGTGCCAGCAGCGTCCCCCGCTTCCCCGGGACCGGGGGGCTGTTTTTT	CASSVPRFPGTGGLFF
TRBV6-6	TRBD1	many	TRBJ1-1	TGTGCCAGCAGTAACCCGGGACAGGGGATTCTATTGAACACTGAAGCTTTCTTT	CASSNPGQGILLNTEAFF
TRBV12-3/TRBV12-4	TRBD1	many	TRBJ2-7	TGTGCCAGCAGTTGGGACAGCGCCTACGAGCAGTACTTC	CASSWDSAYEQYF
TRBV5-1	NA	many	TRBJ2-7	TGCGCCAGCAGCTGGGGGAGGGACAGGACCTACGAGCAGTACTTC	CASSWGRDRTYEQYF
TRBV7-9	NA	NA	TRBJ2-5	TGTGCCAGCAGCTCCCGAACGGACCCCTACCCAGAGACCCAGTACTTC	CASSSRTDPYPETQYF
TRBV23-1	NA	many	TRBJ2-5	TGCGCCAGCAGTGACAGAGCCCAAGAGACCCAGTACTTC	CASSDRAQETQYF
TRBV4-3	TRBD1	many	TRBJ2-7	TGCGCCAGCAGCCAAGATAGGGGGCTATTTTACGAGCAGTACTTC	CASSQDRGLFYEQYF
TRBV27	NA	NA	TRBJ2-7	TGTGCCAGCATATCTCATGGTGGTTTCGGAGGGGAGCCCTACGAGCAGTACTTC	CASISHGGFGGEPYEQYF
TRBV3-1	NA	NA	TRBJ2-1	TGTGCCAGCAGCCACACAGGCGGACGTAGGAGCTCCTACAATGAGCAGTTCTTC	CASSHTGGRRSSYNEQFF
TRBV5-4	NA	NA	TRBJ2-7	TGTGCCAGCAGCTTGGGTCTCACAGCCTACGAGCAGTACTTC	CASSLGLTAYEQYF
TRBV14	NA	few	TRBJ2-1	TGTGCCAGCAGCCAAGCTGGGGATGAGCAGTTCTTC	CASSQAGDEQFF
TRBV7-9	NA	NA	TRBJ2-7	TGTGCCAGCAGCTTCAGACAGGAGGGGTACGAGCAGTACTTC	CASSFRQEGYEQYF
TRBV7-7	NA	NA	TRBJ1-1	TGTGCCAGCAGCTTAGGGGCCACCACTGAAGCTTTCTTT	CASSLGATTEAFF
TRBV5-1	TRBD1	many	TRBJ2-7	TGCGCCAGCAGCTTGACCGGGACAGGGATTTACGAGCAGTACTTC	CASSLTGTGIYEQYF
TRBV6-2/TRBV6-3	NA	NA	TRBJ2-1	TGTGCCATCAGTTACGGTCGGGTCCTTAATGAGCAGTTCTTC	CAISYGRVLNEQFF
TRBV15	TRBD2	NA	TRBJ2-5	TGTGCCACCAGCAGAGATCCCCCCCTAGCGGGAAGTGCAGAGACCCAGTACTTC	CATSRDPPLAGSAETQYF
TRBV5-6	NA	NA	TRBJ2-2	TGTGCCAGCAGCTTTTCTTCGGGGGAGCTGTTTTTT	CASSFSSGELFF
TRBV4-3	NA	many	TRBJ2-2	TGCGCCAGCAGCCAAGATGAGGCCGGGGAGCTGTTTTTT	CASSQDEAGELFF
TRBV6-2/TRBV6-3	NA	NA	TRBJ2-6	TGTGCCAGCAGATACCCCCTCTCGGGGGCCAACGTCCTGACTTTC	CASRYPLSGANVLTF
TRBV4-3	NA	NA	TRBJ1-5	TGCGCCAGCAGCCAGGATGTCTCGGGAGATCAGCCCCAGCATTTT	CASSQDVSGDQPQHF
TRBV3-1	NA	many	TRBJ1-5	TGTGCCAGCAGCCAAGATCCGGGGTTTAAGCCCCAGCATTTT	CASSQDPGFKPQHF
TRBV19	NA	few	TRBJ1-5	TGTGCCAGTGGATCGGGGGGCCAGCCCCAGCATTTT	CASGSGGQPQHF
TRBV7-9	TRBD2	NA	TRBJ2-3	TGTGCCAGCAGCCCATGGGGCGGGAGCAGCACAGATACGCAGTATTTT	CASSPWGGSSTDTQYF
TRBV5-5	TRBD1	few	TRBJ2-7	TGTGCCAGCAGCTTTATCGCAGGGGGCTTCTACGAGCAGTACTTC	CASSFIAGGFYEQYF